A single sample is the source of the 10 T cell receptor beta chains below, sequenced in a study of blood T cell repertoires in COVID-19. Using immunoSEQ multiplex PCR, the repertoire was profiled, and TCRdb retains in-frame clones only, with some absent. The sample has around 230,000 clones, about 85% seen once; the top ten hold roughly 2.7%. The specimen sequenced was PBMCs or T cells enriched from blood (not recorded which). These TCRs come from a woman aged 25-40 years who had recovered from COVID-19.

The chain combines TRBV2 with TRBJ1-2, with a tentative D call TRBD1 (6 bases). This CDR3 has 16 residues. V was clipped by 4 bases and J by 5 bases, with 20 bases between them. Germline lookup yields CDR1 SNHLY and CDR2 FYNNEI. Here the CDR3 DNA reads TGTGCCAGCAGTGCAGGGGAGGGTTCCTCCACGTATGGCTACACCTTC. It specifies CASSAGEGSSTYGYTF. Full variable domain (outside the CDR3, taken from reference TRBV2 and TRBJ1-2): EPEVTQTPSHQVTQMGQEVILRCVPISNHLYFYWYRQILGQKVEFLVSFYNNEISEKSEIFDDQFSVERPDGSNFTLKIRSTKLEDSAMYFCASSAGEGSSTYGYTFGSGTRLTVV.

The V and J genes are TRBV29-1 and TRBJ1-1, with D unclear. CDR1 is SQVTM and CDR2 is ANQGSEA in the germline V gene. This CDR3 has 12 residues. The germline V and J ends were trimmed by 6 bases and 4 bases, with 12 bases remaining between them. This CDR3 reads CSVSFRSTEAFF. CDR3 nucleotide sequence: TGCAGCGTCAGTTTTCGAAGCACTGAAGCTTTCTTT.

The V gene is TRBV18, the J gene TRBJ1-2; no clear D gene. This CDR3 region has 14 residues. The V end was cut by 2 bases, the J end by 0 bases, with 7 bases between. The germline CDR1 and CDR2 sequences are KGHSH and LQKENI. CDR3 region: CASSPSLANYGYTF. In DNA, the CDR3 is TGTGCCAGCTCACCATCATTAGCTAACTATGGCTACACCTTC.

Written as DNA, the CDR3 is TGTGCCAGCAGCTTACCGACAGGGCACTATGGCTACACCTTC. It translates to CASSLPTGHYGYTF. The V and J genes are TRBV7-2 and TRBJ1-2; 7 positions match TRBD1. Germline CDR1 SGHTA, CDR2 FQGNSA. The CDR3 covers 14 residues. J gave up 3 bases and V 2 bases, and 3 bases lay outside the gene matches.

The chain is built from TRBV29-1 and TRBJ2-7; 10 bases fit TRBD1. V trimming: 4 bases; J trimming: 5 bases; junction bases outside the gene matches: 8. CDR1 is SQVTM and CDR2 is ANQGSEA in the germline V gene. This CDR3 region has 14 residues. The CDR3 DNA sequence: TGCAGCGTTGGACGGAGGACAGGGGGGGACGAGCAGTACTTC. As protein: CSVGRRTGGDEQYF.

The rearrangement joins TRBV6-5 to TRBJ1-5; D may be TRBD1 (5 bases). Germline lookup yields CDR1 MNHEY and CDR2 SVGAGI. Trimming took off 6 bases at V and 7 bases at J, with 13 bases between the two ends. The CDR3 totals 13 residues. CDR3 in amino acids: CASSGGGKQPQHF. CDR3 sequence (DNA): TGTGCCAGCAGCGGGGGGGGGAAGCAGCCCCAGCATTTT.

V and J are TRBV6-4 and TRBJ1-6; D might be TRBD1 (5 bases). The CDR3 extends over 13 amino acids. Per the germline V gene, CDR1 is MRHNA and CDR2 is SNTAGT. The V end lost 3 bases, the J end lost 11 bases, and 11 bases lay between the germline ends. The CDR3 DNA reads as TGTGCCAGCAGTGAGGCAGGGAGGACACCCCTCCACTTT. Residues: CASSEAGRTPLHF.

The chain is built from TRBV18 and TRBJ1-6; D is possibly TRBD1 (5 bases). The germline V and J ends were trimmed by 1 base and 7 bases, with 14 bases remaining between them. The CDR3 is 16 residues long. Per the germline V gene, CDR1 is KGHSH and CDR2 is LQKENI. CDR3 sequence (DNA): TGTGCCAGCTCACCACATGTGGGGCCGGACAATTCACCCCTCCACTTT. Translated: CASSPHVGPDNSPLHF.

The chain combines TRBV6-2 or TRBV6-3 with TRBJ1-4; 9 bases line up with TRBD1. Germline trimming cut 5 bases from V and 17 bases from J; bases unmatched to any gene: 6. The CDR3 runs to 11 residues. CDR1 and CDR2 (germline): MNHEY, SVGEGT. The DNA for the CDR3 is TGTGCCAGCAGTACCTGGGACAGGGCTTTTTTT. Its translation: CASSTWDRAFF.

V and J are TRBV29-1 and TRBJ1-1; 11 bases line up with TRBD1. The CDR3 is 14 amino acids. The V gene's germline CDR1 is SQVTM and CDR2 ANQGSEA. Trimming took 7 bases from V and 5 from J; bases not matched to a gene: 9. The CDR3 DNA reads TGCAGCGCCAGGACAGGGGGCGTAGGGACTGAAGCTTTCTTT. Translating gives CSARTGGVGTEAFF.